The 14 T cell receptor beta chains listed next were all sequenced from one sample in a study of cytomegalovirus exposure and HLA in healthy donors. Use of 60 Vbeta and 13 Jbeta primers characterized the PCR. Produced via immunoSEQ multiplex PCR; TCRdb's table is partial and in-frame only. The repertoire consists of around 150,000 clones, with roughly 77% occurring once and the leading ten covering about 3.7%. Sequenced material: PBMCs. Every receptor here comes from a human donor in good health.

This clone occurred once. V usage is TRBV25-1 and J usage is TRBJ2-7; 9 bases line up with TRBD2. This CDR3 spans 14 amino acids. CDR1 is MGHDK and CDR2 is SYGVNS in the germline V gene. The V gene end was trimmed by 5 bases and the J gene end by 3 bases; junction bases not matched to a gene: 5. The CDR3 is CASSLSGRGYEQYF. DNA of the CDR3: TGTGCCAGCAGTCTTAGCGGGAGAGGCTACGAGCAGTACTTC.

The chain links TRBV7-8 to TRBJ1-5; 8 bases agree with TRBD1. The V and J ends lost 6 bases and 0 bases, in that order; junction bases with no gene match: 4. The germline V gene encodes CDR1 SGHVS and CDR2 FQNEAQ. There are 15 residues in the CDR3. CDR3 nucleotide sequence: TGTGCCAGCAGACCCGACAGGGGTAGCAATCAGCCCCAGCATTTT. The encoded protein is CASRPDRGSNQPQHF.

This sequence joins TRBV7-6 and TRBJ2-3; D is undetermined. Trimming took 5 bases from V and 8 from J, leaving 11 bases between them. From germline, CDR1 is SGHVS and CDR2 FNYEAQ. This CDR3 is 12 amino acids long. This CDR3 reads CASSNRLGTQYF. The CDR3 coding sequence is TGTGCCAGCAGCAATCGACTGGGTACGCAGTATTTT.

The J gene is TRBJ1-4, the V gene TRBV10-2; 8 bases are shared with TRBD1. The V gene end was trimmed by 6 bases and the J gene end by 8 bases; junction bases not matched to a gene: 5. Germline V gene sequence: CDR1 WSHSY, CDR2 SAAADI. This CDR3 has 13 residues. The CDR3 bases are TGCGCCAGCAGACGGGACAGGATAGAAAAACTGTTTTTT. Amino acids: CASRRDRIEKLFF.

The CDR3, as DNA: TGTGCCAGCAGCCAAGATGGGGAGGGCCAAGAGACCCAGTACTTC. This gives the protein CASSQDGEGQETQYF. The gene calls are TRBV4-2 and TRBJ2-5, with 7 nucleotides matching TRBD2. After removal of 0 bases from V and 1 base from J, the junction contained 2 bases not matched to a gene. There are 15 residues in the CDR3. Germline CDR1 and CDR2: LGHNA and YNFKEQ.

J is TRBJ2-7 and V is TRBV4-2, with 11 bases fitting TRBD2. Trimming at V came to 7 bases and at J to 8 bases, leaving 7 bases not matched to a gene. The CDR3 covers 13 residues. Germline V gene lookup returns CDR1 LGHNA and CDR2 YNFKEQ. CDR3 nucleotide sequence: TGTGCCAGCACCCGGACTAGCGGGTACAAGCAGTACTTC. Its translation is CASTRTSGYKQYF.

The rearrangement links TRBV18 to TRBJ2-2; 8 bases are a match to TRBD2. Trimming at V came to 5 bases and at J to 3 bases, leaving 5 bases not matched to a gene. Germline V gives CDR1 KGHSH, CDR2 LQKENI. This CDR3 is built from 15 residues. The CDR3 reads CASSTSSGDTGELFF. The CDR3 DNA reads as TGTGCCAGCTCAACCAGTAGCGGGGACACCGGGGAGCTGTTTTTT.

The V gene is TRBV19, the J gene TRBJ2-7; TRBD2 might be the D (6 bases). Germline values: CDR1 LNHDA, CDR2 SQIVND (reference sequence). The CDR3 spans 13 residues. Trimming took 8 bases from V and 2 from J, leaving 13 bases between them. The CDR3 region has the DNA TGTGCCAGTTCCGGGACTTCCGCCTACGAGCAGTACTTC. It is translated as CASSGTSAYEQYF.

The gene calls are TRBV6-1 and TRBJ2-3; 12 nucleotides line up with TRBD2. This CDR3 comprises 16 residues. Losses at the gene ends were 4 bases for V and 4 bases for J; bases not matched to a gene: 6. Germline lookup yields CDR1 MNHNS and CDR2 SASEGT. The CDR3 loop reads CASSALAGGLSDTQYF. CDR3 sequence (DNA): TGTGCCAGCAGTGCCCTAGCGGGGGGGCTGTCAGATACGCAGTATTTT.

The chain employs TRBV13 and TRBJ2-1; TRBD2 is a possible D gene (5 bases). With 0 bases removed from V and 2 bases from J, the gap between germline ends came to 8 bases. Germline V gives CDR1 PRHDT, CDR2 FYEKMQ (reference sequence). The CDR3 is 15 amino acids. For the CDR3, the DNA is TGTGCCAGCAGCTTAGGCCTGGAGGCCTACAATGAGCAGTTCTTC. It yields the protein CASSLGLEAYNEQFF.

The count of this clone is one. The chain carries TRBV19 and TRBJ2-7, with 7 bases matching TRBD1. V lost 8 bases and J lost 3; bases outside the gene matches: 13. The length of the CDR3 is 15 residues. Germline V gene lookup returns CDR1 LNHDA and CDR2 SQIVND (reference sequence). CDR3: CASGYRQGEFYEQYF. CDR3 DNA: TGTGCCAGTGGATATCGACAGGGAGAATTCTACGAGCAGTACTTC.

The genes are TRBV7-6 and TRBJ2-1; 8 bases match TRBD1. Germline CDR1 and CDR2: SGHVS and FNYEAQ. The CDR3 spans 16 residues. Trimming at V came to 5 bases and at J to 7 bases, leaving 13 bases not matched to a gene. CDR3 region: CASSTYPGTGENEQFF. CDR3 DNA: TGTGCCAGCAGCACGTACCCCGGGACAGGAGAAAATGAGCAGTTCTTC.

The CDR3 DNA sequence: TGTGCCATCAGTGAGGGGCCGAGCACAGATACGCAGTATTTT. It yields the protein CAISEGPSTDTQYF. The chain uses TRBV10-3 and TRBJ2-3; no firm D call. The CDR3 is made up of 14 amino acids. CDR1 and CDR2 (germline): ENHRY, SYGVKD. With 2 bases removed from V and 0 bases from J, the gap between germline ends came to 6 bases.

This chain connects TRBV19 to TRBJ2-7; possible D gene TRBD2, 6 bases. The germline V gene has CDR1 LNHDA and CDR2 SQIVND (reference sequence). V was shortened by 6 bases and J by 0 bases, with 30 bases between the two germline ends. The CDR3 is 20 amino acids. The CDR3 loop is CASSRGSAASVAIGSYEQYF. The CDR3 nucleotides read TGTGCCAGTAGCAGAGGGTCCGCGGCTAGCGTCGCGATAGGCTCCTACGAGCAGTACTTC.